Following are 28 T cell receptor beta chains from one sample sequenced in a study of blood T cells in healthy people across ages. Combining a sample-barcoded 5' primer with a J-beta primer mix, a second PCR ran for about 6 to 11 cycles. One entry per CDR3 protein results from TCRdb running MiXCR on the 5' RACE reads. This sample has hundreds of thousands of distinct CDR3 sequences; 52% occur once, and the top ten carry less than 15%. Sequenced input: blood. These receptors were obtained from a woman older than 75 in good health.

The rearrangement links TRBV3-1 to TRBJ2-3; D is unclear. The germline gives CDR1 LGHDT, CDR2 YNNKEL (reference sequence). The ends were cut back, 3 bases at V and 2 bases at J, with 12 bases in the middle. The CDR3 has 15 residues. The CDR3 loop is CASSQGPEPTDTQYF. CDR3 nucleotide sequence: TGTGCCAGCAGCCAGGGTCCAGAGCCCACAGATACGCAGTATTTT.

The J gene is TRBJ2-1, the V gene TRBV12-3 or TRBV12-4; D is perhaps TRBD2 (6 bases). CDR3 length: 18 residues. The V end was cut by 0 bases, the J end by 1 base, with 16 bases between. CDR3 residues: CASSLAPRRGFSYNEQFF. The CDR3 coding sequence is TGTGCCAGCAGTTTAGCGCCCCGGCGGGGTTTTTCCTACAATGAGCAGTTCTTC.

J is TRBJ2-5 and V is TRBV29-1; D unclear. CDR1 SQVTM and CDR2 ANQGSEA come from the germline V gene. Trimming took 2 bases from V and 0 from J, leaving 1 base between them. The CDR3 covers 11 residues. The CDR3 coding sequence is TGCAGCGTTGAAAACCAAGAGACCCAGTACTTC. Translated: CSVENQETQYF.

J is TRBJ1-2 and V is TRBV2; TRBD1 is a possible D gene (6 bases). Germline V gene lookup returns CDR1 SNHLY and CDR2 FYNNEI. The CDR3 covers 16 residues. V was cut by 3 bases and J by 4 bases, with 18 bases left in between. CDR3 in DNA: TGTGCCAGCAGTGAGGGTCCGGCAGCAGGGGCCTATGGCTACACCTTC. Its translation is CASSEGPAAGAYGYTF.

This clonotype appeared a few times. The rearrangement uses TRBV2 and TRBJ2-3; D is undetermined. V shed 11 bases and J shed 0 bases, with 15 bases lying between them. Germline CDR1 reads SNHLY; CDR2 reads FYNNEI. This CDR3 region has 14 residues. CDR3 DNA sequence: TGTGCCGGCGCCCCGGCAACTAGCACAGATACGCAGTATTTT. Translating gives CAGAPATSTDTQYF.

The CDR3 here is CAISGTTGGPTDTQYF. The CDR3 nucleotides are TGTGCCATCAGTGGCACAACGGGAGGCCCTACAGATACGCAGTATTTT. The chain couples TRBV10-3 to TRBJ2-3; 7 nucleotides agree with TRBD2. Per the germline V gene, CDR1 is ENHRY and CDR2 is SYGVKD. V lost 4 bases, J lost 3 bases, and 10 bases stayed unmatched. CDR3 length: 16 residues.

The rearrangement uses TRBV6-2 or TRBV6-3 and TRBJ2-3; D uncertain. The CDR3 spans 13 residues. In germline, CDR1 is MNHEY, CDR2 SVGEGT. V was clipped by 5 bases and J by 1 base, with 7 bases between them. CDR3 nucleotides: TGTGCCAGCAGTCCTCCTTGCACAGATACGCAGTATTTT. Amino acids: CASSPPCTDTQYF.

This clonotype was seen more than once but under ten times. The chain has TRBV6-5 and TRBJ1-2; 8 bases match TRBD1. The CDR3 runs 12 residues. J was trimmed by 6 bases and V by 6 bases; bases with no gene match: 3. Per the germline V gene, CDR1 is MNHEY and CDR2 is SVGAGI. The CDR3 loop reads CASSPTGDGYTF. DNA of the CDR3: TGTGCCAGCAGCCCGACAGGGGATGGCTACACCTTC.

V usage is TRBV14 and J usage is TRBJ2-2, with a weak D call TRBD2 (5 bases). Germline V lookup: CDR1 SGHDN, CDR2 FVKESK. V was cut by 0 bases and J by 1 base, with 9 bases left in between. The CDR3 sequence is 16 residues long. The CDR3 protein is CASSQDVGGNTGELFF. The DNA for the CDR3 is TGTGCCAGCAGCCAAGACGTAGGAGGGAACACCGGGGAGCTGTTTTTT.

The chain has TRBV29-1 and TRBJ1-2; D is undetermined. Germline-derived CDR1 and CDR2 are SQVTM and ANQGSEA. The CDR3 length is 11 residues. Trimming took off 3 bases at V and 8 bases at J, with 10 bases between the two ends. The DNA for the CDR3 is TGCAGCGTTGAGGATGCCGGGGGCTACACCTTC. Its protein is CSVEDAGGYTF.

This clonotype was detected a few times. The chain links TRBV3-1 to TRBJ2-5; D is possibly TRBD1 or TRBD2 (5 bases each). Germline V gene lookup returns CDR1 LGHDT and CDR2 YNNKEL (reference sequence). CDR3 length: 12 residues. V was clipped by 1 base and J by 13 bases, with 13 bases between them. This CDR3 reads CASSQAGRRGYF. CDR3 nucleotide sequence: TGTGCCAGCAGCCAAGCGGGACGACGCGGGTACTTC.

This clonotype turned up a few times. This chain connects TRBV4-1 to TRBJ2-5; tentative D call: TRBD2 (6 bases). CDR1 is MGHRA and CDR2 is YSYEKL in the germline V gene. This CDR3 region has 15 residues. The ends were cut back, 3 bases at V and 11 bases at J, with 22 bases in the middle. CDR3 bases: TGCGCCAGCAGCCAGGATCGAGCTCAACCGGGGGAGCAGTACTTC. This sequence encodes CASSQDRAQPGEQYF.

The chain carries TRBV5-8 and TRBJ1-6, with D uncertain. Trimming removed 4 bases from V and 7 bases from J, with 12 bases in between. Germline CDR1 reads SGHTS; CDR2 reads YDEGEE. The CDR3 runs to 14 residues. CDR3 coding DNA: TGTGCCAGCAGCCCCGGGTCGACCAATTCACCCCTCCACTTT. Its translation: CASSPGSTNSPLHF.

In this sample, this clonotype turned up a few times. V usage is TRBV4-3 and J usage is TRBJ1-5; D not resolved. The CDR3 spans 15 residues. Between the trimmed V and J ends, which lost 0 bases and 3 bases, there was a span of 9 bases. Germline V lookup: CDR1 LGHNA, CDR2 YSLEER. CDR3: CASSQDWADNQPQHF. The CDR3 nucleotides read TGCGCCAGCAGCCAAGATTGGGCGGACAATCAGCCCCAGCATTTT.

This clonotype has a single count. The chain joins TRBV10-3 to TRBJ1-6; a weak D match, TRBD1 (5 bases). CDR3 length: 16 amino acids. CDR1 is ENHRY, CDR2 SYGVKD, per germline. V gave up 0 bases and J gave up 9 bases, with 15 bases separating them. CDR3 DNA: TGTGCCATCAGTGAGTCGAGTGGGGGGGTAGGTTCACCCCTCCACTTT. It translates to CAISESSGGVGSPLHF.

This clonotype was detected only a few times. The gene calls are TRBV3-1 and TRBJ1-1; 11 bases line up with TRBD1. J lost 7 bases, V lost 4 bases, and 5 bases had no gene match. The germline CDR1 and CDR2 sequences are LGHDT and YNNKEL (reference sequence). This CDR3 has 14 amino acids. CDR3: CASSPRDRGNEAFF. As DNA, the CDR3 is TGTGCCAGCAGCCCCAGGGACAGGGGGAATGAAGCTTTCTTT.

A few counts support this clonotype. A much larger clone lies a single base off, so this may be a read error. This chain uses TRBV3-1 with TRBJ2-1; D is unclear. The germline V gene has CDR1 LGHDT and CDR2 YNNKEL (reference sequence). The CDR3 loop spans 15 amino acids. Trimming left V 3 bases short and J 5 bases short, with 14 bases between. CDR3 sequence (DNA): TGTGCCAGCAGCCACCCCCGGGCCTCGCACAATGAGCAGTTCTTC. Translated: CASSHPRASHNEQFF.

This clonotype was counted many times. This sequence joins TRBV5-1 and TRBJ2-5; 8 bases line up with TRBD2. V lost 1 base and J lost 4; bases outside the gene matches: 6. The length of the CDR3 is 15 residues. The germline gives CDR1 SGHRS, CDR2 YFSETQ. The CDR3 loop reads CASSLTGTSGETQYF. CDR3 nucleotides: TGCGCCAGCAGCTTGACCGGGACTAGTGGAGAGACCCAGTACTTC.

The V gene is TRBV28, the J gene TRBJ2-6; D call uncertain. CDR1 is MDHEN, CDR2 SYDVKM, per germline. The CDR3 runs to 15 residues. V was shortened by 7 bases and J by 0 bases, with 10 bases between the two germline ends. The CDR3 DNA sequence: TGTGCCAGCAACGAACTAAGCTCTGGGGCCAACGTCCTGACTTTC. The encoded protein is CASNELSSGANVLTF.

This clonotype has only a few counts. This may come from a read error, since a much larger clone is one base off. The chain combines TRBV29-1 with TRBJ2-5, with TRBD1 matching 9 bases. There are 13 residues in the CDR3. Trimming took 7 bases from V and 11 from J; bases not matched to a gene: 14. Germline CDR1 is SQVTM and CDR2 is ANQGSEA. The CDR3 DNA reads as TGCAGCGCTCGGGACAGGGACTACAATGAGCAGTACTTC. It specifies CSARDRDYNEQYF.

The V and J genes are TRBV7-9 and TRBJ2-7; TRBD2 is a possible D gene (5 bases). The CDR3 sequence is 14 residues long. V lost 5 bases and J lost 2, with 13 bases in between. CDR1 is SEHNR, CDR2 FQNEAQ, per germline (reference sequence). CDR3 bases: TGTGCCAGCAGCGGAGGCCCTCCCGCCTACGAGCAGTACTTC. Translating it yields CASSGGPPAYEQYF.

Only one count was recorded for this clonotype. The chain combines TRBV27 with TRBJ2-7; TRBD2 matches at 10 bases. The CDR3 sequence is 16 residues long. V lost 6 bases to trimming and J lost 3 bases; unmatched junction nucleotides: 11. Looked up from germline, CDR1 is MNHEY and CDR2 is SMNVEV (reference sequence). CDR3 sequence (DNA): TGTGCCAGCAGAAAACCCGGGACTAGCGAGAGCTACGAGCAGTACTTC. This codes for CASRKPGTSESYEQYF.

This clonotype was seen more than once but under ten times. The V call is TRBV6-5, the J call TRBJ1-6, with D hard to call. Germline assignment: CDR1 MNHEY and CDR2 SVGAGI. The CDR3 loop spans 13 amino acids. The V end lost 5 bases, the J end lost 9 bases, and 11 bases lay between the germline ends. Here the CDR3 reads CASSLVDLSPLHF. DNA of the CDR3: TGTGCCAGCAGTCTCGTCGACCTTTCACCCCTCCACTTT.

This sequence joins TRBV3-1 and TRBJ2-7; the match to TRBD1 covers 8 bases. The J call is in doubt because the DNA end fits TRBJ2-5 better. Germline-derived CDR1 and CDR2 are LGHDT and YNNKEL (reference sequence). This CDR3 is 14 amino acids long. The CDR3 DNA reads as TGTGCCAGCAGCCAACAGGGGGCGGGGGAGACCCAGTACTTC. Translating it yields CASSQQGAGETQYF.

The chain is built from TRBV6-1 and TRBJ2-1, with 7 bases matching TRBD2. Germline CDR1 reads MNHNS; CDR2 reads SASEGT. The V and J ends lost 6 bases and 2 bases, in that order; junction bases with no gene match: 7. The CDR3 contains 15 residues. Written as DNA, the CDR3 is TGTGCCAGCAGGGACCGGGCGGGGGCCTACAATGAGCAGTTCTTC. Residues: CASRDRAGAYNEQFF.

V is TRBV7-9 and J is TRBJ2-5; 12 bases match TRBD2. The CDR3 contains 15 residues. Germline-derived CDR1 and CDR2 are SEHNR and FQNEAQ (reference sequence). Unmatched junction bases numbered 10, after V lost 5 bases and J lost 9 bases. The CDR3 nucleotides read TGTGCCAGCAGCATTCGACTAGCGGGAGTAAGGGCCCAGTACTTC. Translated, it gives CASSIRLAGVRAQYF.

In its sample, this clonotype was seen many times. This rearrangement joins TRBV12-3 or TRBV12-4 to TRBJ2-5; 15 bases are shared with TRBD2. The trim removed 8 bases at V and 5 bases at J, leaving 12 bases unmatched. This CDR3 has 17 residues. CDR3 protein: CASRVGLAGGSTETQYF. The CDR3 DNA follows: TGTGCCAGCCGAGTTGGACTAGCGGGGGGGTCTACTGAGACCCAGTACTTC.

The V gene is TRBV12-5, the J gene TRBJ1-5, with TRBD1 matching 8 bases. J lost 7 bases, V lost 5 bases, and 10 bases had no gene match. The germline V gene has CDR1 LGHNT and CDR2 FRNRAP. This CDR3 spans 15 amino acids. CDR3 sequence (DNA): TGTGCTAGTGGTCGGGGACAGGCGGGCGGCCAGCCCCAGCATTTT. As protein: CASGRGQAGGQPQHF.